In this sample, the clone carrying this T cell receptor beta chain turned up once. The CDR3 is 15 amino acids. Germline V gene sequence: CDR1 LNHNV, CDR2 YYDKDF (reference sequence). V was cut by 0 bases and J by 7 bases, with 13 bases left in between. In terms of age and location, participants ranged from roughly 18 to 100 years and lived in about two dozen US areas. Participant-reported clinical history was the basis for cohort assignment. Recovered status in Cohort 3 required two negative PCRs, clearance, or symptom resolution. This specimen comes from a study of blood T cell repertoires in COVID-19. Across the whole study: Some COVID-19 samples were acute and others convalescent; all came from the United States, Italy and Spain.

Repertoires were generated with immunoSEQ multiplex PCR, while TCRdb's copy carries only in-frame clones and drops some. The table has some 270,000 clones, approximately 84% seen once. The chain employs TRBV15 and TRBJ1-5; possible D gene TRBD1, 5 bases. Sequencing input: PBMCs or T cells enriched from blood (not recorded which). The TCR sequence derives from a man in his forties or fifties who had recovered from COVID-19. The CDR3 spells CATSRDVGPEQPQHF. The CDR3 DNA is TGTGCCACCAGCAGAGATGTGGGGCCGGAACAGCCCCAGCATTTT.